The 15 T cell receptor beta chains below all came from one sample that was sequenced in a study of CD8+ T cells in alopecia areata. Sequencing relied on a cDNA template that was reverse transcribed from extracted RNA. TCRdb's table, derived via immunoSEQ multiplex PCR, lists solely in-frame clones and lacks some. Found here are 170,000 or so clones, around three fifths of them singletons; the top ten hold approximately 0.9%. Documented treatment: oral pan-JAK inhibitor, 5-10 mg twice daily. The starting material was CD4+ T cells sorted from blood, obtained at week 4, from a patient treated with tofacitinib. These TCRs come from a human donor with alopecia areata.

The rearrangement joins TRBV29-1 to TRBJ2-1, with D hard to call. Germline V gene lookup returns CDR1 SQVTM and CDR2 ANQGSEA. Trimming shortened V by 4 bases and J by 13 bases, and 8 bases separated the two germline ends. This CDR3 has 9 residues. CDR3 DNA: TGCAGCGTTGGGCGTGGTCAGTTCTTC. Amino acids: CSVGRGQFF.

The count of this clone is one. The chain combines TRBV29-1 with TRBJ1-1, with D hard to call. In germline, CDR1 is SQVTM, CDR2 ANQGSEA. The CDR3 is 13 amino acids. CDR3 in DNA: TGCAGTGCCGACCGGGATCCGAACACTGAAGCTTTCTTT. Translating it yields CSADRDPNTEAFF. The entire variable domain, with the rest obtained from reference TRBV29-1 and TRBJ1-1, is as follows: SAVISQKPSRDICQRGTSLTIQCQVDSQVTMMFWYRQQPGQSLTLIATANQGSEATYESGFVIDKFPISRPNLTFSTLTVSNMSPEDSSIYLCSADRDPNTEAFFGQGTRLTVV.

The chain carries TRBV18 and TRBJ1-5; possibly TRBD1 for D (5 bases). The germline V gene has CDR1 KGHSH and CDR2 LQKENI. The V end was cut by 3 bases, the J end by 3 bases, with 9 bases between. The CDR3 has 14 residues. The CDR3 protein is CASSPGGANQPQHF. CDR3 sequence (DNA): TGTGCCAGCTCACCTGGAGGGGCCAATCAGCCCCAGCATTTT.

The rearrangement uses TRBV9 and TRBJ2-1, with D maybe TRBD2 (5 bases). CDR1 SGDLS and CDR2 YYNGEE come from the germline V gene. V was clipped by 0 bases and J by 0 bases, with 10 bases between them. CDR3 length equals 16 residues. In DNA form, the CDR3 reads TGTGCCAGCAGCGTAGATAAAGGGAGCTCCTACAATGAGCAGTTCTTC. Translating it yields CASSVDKGSSYNEQFF.

The rearrangement joins TRBV6-1 to TRBJ1-6; D not certain. Per germline, CDR1 MNHNS and CDR2 SASEGT. Trimming cost V 6 bases and J 0 bases, with 9 bases left between them. CDR3 size: 15 residues. The CDR3 DNA is TGTGCCAGCAGCGGATTACTCTCCTATAATTCACCCCTCCACTTT. Its protein is CASSGLLSYNSPLHF.

This clone showed up just once. This chain uses TRBV15 with TRBJ2-3; D remains ambiguous. The length of the CDR3 is 16 residues. Trimming cost V 2 bases and J 2 bases, with 14 bases left between them. The V gene's germline CDR1 is LNHNV and CDR2 YYDKDF (reference sequence). The CDR3 DNA is TGTGCCACCAGCAGATTTCGAGCATCCTCCACAGATACGCAGTATTTT. Protein: CATSRFRASSTDTQYF.

This clone was counted a few times. The rearrangement joins TRBV11-2 to TRBJ1-1; D remains ambiguous. This CDR3 is 15 amino acids long. Germline V gene data show CDR1 as SGHAT and CDR2 as FQNNGV. V lost 1 base and J 1 base, leaving 10 bases between the germline ends. CDR3 in DNA: TGTGCCAGCAGCTTAGCTGCCCAGTGGAACACTGAAGCTTTCTTT. It is translated as CASSLAAQWNTEAFF.

J is TRBJ2-7 and V is TRBV7-9; possibly TRBD1 for D (6 bases). Germline CDR1 SEHNR, CDR2 FQNEAQ (reference sequence). CDR3 length: 15 residues. With 3 bases removed from V and 4 bases from J, the gap between germline ends came to 16 bases. The CDR3: CASSFSTPQGYEQYF. The DNA of the CDR3 is TGTGCCAGCAGCTTTTCCACCCCACAGGGATACGAGCAGTACTTC.

This clone occurred a few times. This chain uses TRBV29-1 with TRBJ1-1; 7 bases agree with TRBD1. The CDR3 runs 14 residues. The germline CDR1 and CDR2 sequences are SQVTM and ANQGSEA. The junction had 11 bases not matched to a gene; V was cut back by 6 bases and J by 4 bases. The CDR3 DNA reads TGCAGCGTGAAATACAGGGGCTCGGCCACTGAAGCTTTCTTT. As protein: CSVKYRGSATEAFF.

V and J are TRBV5-5 and TRBJ2-3; TRBD2 agrees at 8 bases. CDR1 is SGHKS and CDR2 is YYEKEE in the germline V gene (reference sequence). This CDR3 is built from 15 residues. V lost 4 bases and J lost 0; bases outside the gene matches: 4. CDR3 sequence: CASSPGTRSTDTQYF. The CDR3 region has the DNA TGTGCCAGCAGCCCCGGGACTAGAAGCACAGATACGCAGTATTTT.

The rearrangement uses TRBV29-1 and TRBJ2-1; D might be TRBD1 (6 bases). V was cut by 4 bases and J by 10 bases, with 14 bases left in between. Germline CDR1 is SQVTM and CDR2 is ANQGSEA. The length of the CDR3 is 12 residues. The CDR3 is CSVGDQTGEQFF. In nucleotides, the CDR3 is TGCAGCGTTGGGGACCAAACAGGGGAGCAGTTCTTC.

The rearrangement joins TRBV7-6 to TRBJ1-1; D is undetermined. The CDR3 sequence is 15 residues long. Germline CDR1 is SGHVS and CDR2 is FNYEAQ. V lost 1 base to trimming and J lost 1 base, with 10 bases between them. CDR3 sequence reads: CASSLGVRENTEAFF. Written as DNA, the CDR3 is TGTGCCAGCAGCTTAGGGGTGCGAGAGAACACTGAAGCTTTCTTT.

This sequence joins TRBV7-9 and TRBJ1-1; D is unclear. Germline-derived CDR1 and CDR2 are SEHNR and FQNEAQ (reference sequence). This CDR3 region has 14 residues. Trimming stripped 2 bases from V and 1 base from J, with 8 bases between. Written as DNA, the CDR3 is TGTGCCAGCAGCTTACAGGCTGGGAACACTGAAGCTTTCTTT. This encodes CASSLQAGNTEAFF.

The chain is built from TRBV4-2 and TRBJ2-5; TRBD1 matches 9 bases. There are 17 residues in the CDR3. The germline V gene encodes CDR1 LGHNA and CDR2 YNFKEQ. The V and J ends lost 3 bases and 0 bases, in that order; junction bases with no gene match: 8. The CDR3: CASSHHGQGQDQETQYF. The CDR3 region has the DNA TGTGCCAGCAGCCATCACGGACAGGGGCAGGACCAAGAGACCCAGTACTTC.

The CDR3: CAAHPGQGSYEQYF. The CDR3 nucleotides read TGTGCCGCACACCCGGGACAGGGATCCTACGAGCAGTACTTC. J is TRBJ2-7 and V is TRBV30, with 9 bases fitting TRBD1. V lost 8 bases to trimming and J lost 1 base; unmatched junction nucleotides: 9. This CDR3 is built from 14 residues. From germline, CDR1 is GTSNPN and CDR2 SVGIG (reference sequence).